Below are 20 T cell receptor beta chains sequenced from a single sample in a study of human CD4 T cells and Enterobacteriaceae. The repertoire was sequenced with immunoSEQ multiplex PCR; TCRdb's copy has only in-frame clones and lacks some. The repertoire includes about 27,000 clones, about 82% of them detected once, and more than 0.95% sits in the top ten. Memory CD4+ T cells were sorted as all CD4+ cells except CD45RA+CCR7+CD95- naive cells, over 95% pure. The sequenced sample consisted of memory CD4+ T cells from blood. These receptors were taken from a human donor in good health.

The chain combines TRBV5-4 with TRBJ2-6; D call uncertain. Germline V CDR1 and CDR2: SGHNT, YYREEE (reference sequence). V lost 1 base and J 4 bases, leaving 9 bases between the germline ends. The CDR3 loop spans 15 amino acids. The CDR3 DNA reads as TGTGCCAGCAGCTTGAACAGAGACGGGGCCAACGTCCTGACTTTC. Translation: CASSLNRDGANVLTF.

V is TRBV6-6 and J is TRBJ2-4, with 8 positions matching TRBD1. Germline V gene data show CDR1 as MNHNY and CDR2 as SVGAGI (reference sequence). With 0 bases clipped from V and 6 bases from J, the junction kept 4 bases outside the gene matches. The CDR3 is 15 amino acids. CDR3 DNA: TGTGCCAGCAGTTACTCCACCGGACAGGGAAACATTCAGTACTTC. Translated, it gives CASSYSTGQGNIQYF.

The rearrangement uses TRBV2 and TRBJ1-6; the match to TRBD1 covers 9 bases. Germline V CDR1 and CDR2: SNHLY, FYNNEI. V shed 6 bases, J shed 7 bases, and the junction held 10 bases outside the gene matches. The CDR3 covers 16 residues. The CDR3 loop reads CASSLQGAAVNSPLHF. The CDR3 bases are TGTGCCAGCAGCCTACAGGGGGCGGCAGTAAATTCACCCCTCCACTTT.

The CDR3 loop reads CAWIRDRPYEQYF. The CDR3, as DNA: TGTGCCTGGATAAGGGACCGACCCTACGAGCAGTACTTC. This sequence joins TRBV30 and TRBJ2-7; TRBD1 or TRBD2 may be the D gene (5 bases each). The V end was cut by 4 bases, the J end by 2 bases, with 12 bases between. There are 13 residues in the CDR3. Germline V lookup: CDR1 GTSNPN, CDR2 SVGIG (reference sequence).

This rearrangement joins TRBV6-5 to TRBJ2-7; D possibly corresponds to TRBD1 (5 bases). From germline, CDR1 is MNHEY and CDR2 SVGAGI. CDR3 length: 14 residues. V was cut by 10 bases and J by 0 bases, with 16 bases left in between. The CDR3 bases are TGTGCCACCTCCAAGGGCAGGGTCTCCTACGAGCAGTACTTC. Its protein is CATSKGRVSYEQYF.

Worth noting for this clone: At one end the junction does not follow the germline gene, possibly because of a read error. This chain joins TRBV5-1 and TRBJ2-5, with 7 bases aligning to TRBD1. This CDR3 region has 16 residues. Germline V gene lookup returns CDR1 SGHRS and CDR2 YFSETQ. The CDR3 region is CASSLANHRAGDRMDF. The DNA of the CDR3 is TGCGCCAGCAGCTTGGCTAACCACAGGGCAGGGGACAGAATGGACTTC.

The genes are TRBV30 and TRBJ2-5; TRBD1 matches at 9 bases. The length of the CDR3 is 16 residues. V was clipped by 3 bases and J by 3 bases; unmatched bases: 11. Germline lookup yields CDR1 GTSNPN and CDR2 SVGIG (reference sequence). This chain's CDR3 is CAWSRLGQGGEETQYF. The CDR3 bases are TGTGCCTGGAGCCGATTGGGACAGGGAGGAGAAGAGACCCAGTACTTC.

The V and J genes are TRBV5-1 and TRBJ1-1; the D gene is possibly TRBD1 (6 bases). The germline gives CDR1 SGHRS, CDR2 YFSETQ. V gave up 1 base and J gave up 4 bases, with 14 bases separating them. The CDR3 covers 15 residues. The CDR3 loop is CASSLNSGAGTEAFF. The CDR3, as DNA: TGCGCCAGCAGCTTGAACTCAGGGGCCGGCACTGAAGCTTTCTTT.

The rearrangement uses TRBV5-6 and TRBJ1-1; a possible D gene is TRBD1 (5 bases). The CDR3 totals 16 residues. V dropped 4 bases and J dropped 0 bases, with 16 bases sitting between them. Germline V CDR1 and CDR2: SGHDT, YYEEEE. CDR3 nucleotides: TGTGCCAGCAGCCCCCGGGGGTATCGGGTGAACACTGAAGCTTTCTTT. Protein: CASSPRGYRVNTEAFF.

The J gene is TRBJ1-1, the V gene TRBV20-1; D unclear. The ends were cut back, 5 bases at V and 0 bases at J, with 4 bases in the middle. The CDR3 runs 11 residues. CDR1 DFQATT and CDR2 SNEGSKA come from the germline V gene (reference sequence). As DNA, the CDR3 is TGCAGTGCTCCAATGAACACTGAAGCTTTCTTT. It encodes CSAPMNTEAFF.

The chain joins TRBV7-6 to TRBJ1-1; D may be TRBD1 (5 bases). This CDR3 has 15 amino acids. Germline lookup yields CDR1 SGHVS and CDR2 FNYEAQ. With 0 bases removed from V and 4 bases from J, the gap between germline ends came to 12 bases. The CDR3 loop is CASSLAGRGRTEAFF. The CDR3 DNA is TGTGCCAGCAGCTTAGCCGGTAGGGGCCGCACTGAAGCTTTCTTT.

The chain recombines TRBV2 with TRBJ2-7; D gene unclear. V dropped 4 bases and J dropped 2 bases, with 12 bases sitting between them. The CDR3 runs to 14 residues. The germline V gene encodes CDR1 SNHLY and CDR2 FYNNEI. The CDR3 DNA follows: TGTGCCAGCAGTGGGGGTACGGTAACCTACGAGCAGTACTTC. Its protein is CASSGGTVTYEQYF.

V is TRBV7-2 and J is TRBJ1-6; D gene uncertain. The CDR3 is 15 residues long. Germline values: CDR1 SGHTA, CDR2 FQGNSA. The ends were cut back, 5 bases at V and 6 bases at J, with 14 bases in the middle. CDR3 nucleotides: TGTGCCAGCAGCCCTCAAATGGAGCTTAATTCACCCCTCCACTTT. As protein: CASSPQMELNSPLHF. The full variable domain, rest sourced from reference TRBV7-2 and TRBJ1-6, is GAGVSQSPSNKVTEKGKDVELRCDPISGHTALYWYRQSLGQGLEFLIYFQGNSAPDKSGLPSDRFSAERTGGSVSTLTIQRTQQEDSAVYLCASSPQMELNSPLHFGNGTRLTVT.

The gene calls are TRBV6-6 and TRBJ1-4; a possible D gene is TRBD1 (5 bases). In germline, CDR1 is MNHNY, CDR2 SVGAGI (reference sequence). V lost 6 bases, J lost 4 bases, and 9 bases lay in between. The CDR3 length is 13 residues. The DNA for the CDR3 is TGTGCCAGCAGCCGGGACGGTAATGAAAAACTGTTTTTT. Encoded protein: CASSRDGNEKLFF.

The genes are TRBV7-8 and TRBJ2-1, with a possible D match to TRBD1 (5 bases). Trimming shortened V by 1 base and J by 4 bases, and 14 bases separated the two germline ends. CDR3 length: 16 residues. Germline CDR1 reads SGHVS; CDR2 reads FQNEAQ. CDR3 DNA: TGTGCCAGCAGCTTAGGGGGCCTTCAAAGATACAATGAGCAGTTCTTC. Its translation is CASSLGGLQRYNEQFF.

This clone was counted between two and nine times. V is TRBV10-3 and J is TRBJ2-7, with 9 bases lining up with TRBD1. The length of the CDR3 is 14 residues. The germline V gene encodes CDR1 ENHRY and CDR2 SYGVKD. V lost 4 bases to trimming and J lost 6 bases; unmatched junction nucleotides: 7. This CDR3 reads CAISVPGTGIEQYF. The CDR3 nucleotides are TGTGCCATCAGTGTTCCCGGGACAGGGATCGAGCAGTACTTC.

The gene calls are TRBV5-6 and TRBJ1-6; tentative D call: TRBD1 (5 bases). Per the germline V gene, CDR1 is SGHDT and CDR2 is YYEEEE. Trimming left V 1 base short and J 7 bases short, with 15 bases between. The CDR3 contains 16 residues. This CDR3 reads CASSLLGGPQNSPLHF. CDR3 sequence (DNA): TGTGCCAGCAGCTTGCTCGGGGGACCGCAAAATTCACCCCTCCACTTT.

The chain links TRBV11-2 to TRBJ2-3; D unclear. Germline CDR1 SGHAT, CDR2 FQNNGV. The CDR3 spans 12 residues. Trimming cost V 1 base and J 6 bases, with 5 bases left between them. CDR3 region: CASSLVGDTQYF. CDR3 nucleotides: TGTGCCAGCAGCTTAGTAGGGGATACGCAGTATTTT.

The chain employs TRBV4-1 and TRBJ2-3; D possibly matches TRBD1 or TRBD2 (5 bases each). Trimming pared 1 base from V and 3 bases from J, leaving 23 bases between. The CDR3 loop spans 19 amino acids. Germline CDR1 reads MGHRA; CDR2 reads YSYEKL. Here the CDR3 reads CASSQGGMGPGWYTDTQYF. The CDR3 nucleotides read TGCGCCAGCAGCCAAGGCGGAATGGGGCCGGGGTGGTATACAGATACGCAGTATTTT.

The chain employs TRBV5-6 and TRBJ1-6; D gene uncertain. The V end was cut by 4 bases, the J end by 8 bases, with 16 bases between. This CDR3 is built from 15 residues. Germline V gene sequence: CDR1 SGHDT, CDR2 YYEEEE. The CDR3 bases are TGTGCCAGCAGCCAACCGGCTTGGGCGGATTCACCCCTCCACTTT. Residues: CASSQPAWADSPLHF. Using reference TRBV5-6 and TRBJ1-6 for the parts outside the CDR3, the full variable domain is DAGVTQSPTHLIKTRGQQVTLRCSPKSGHDTVSWYQQALGQGPQFIFQYYEEEERQRGNFPDRFSGHQFPNYSSELNVNALLLGDSALYLCASSQPAWADSPLHFGNGTRLTVT.